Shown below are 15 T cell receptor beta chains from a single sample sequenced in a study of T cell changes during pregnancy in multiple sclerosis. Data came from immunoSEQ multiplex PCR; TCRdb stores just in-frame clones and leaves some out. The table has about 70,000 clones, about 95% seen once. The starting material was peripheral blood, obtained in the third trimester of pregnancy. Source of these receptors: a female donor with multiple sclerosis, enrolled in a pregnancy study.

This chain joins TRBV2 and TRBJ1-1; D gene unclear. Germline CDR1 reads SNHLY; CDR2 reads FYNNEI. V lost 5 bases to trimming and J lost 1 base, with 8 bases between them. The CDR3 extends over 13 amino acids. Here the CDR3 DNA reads TGTGCCAGCAGTAAACAAAGGAACACTGAAGCTTTCTTT. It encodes CASSKQRNTEAFF.

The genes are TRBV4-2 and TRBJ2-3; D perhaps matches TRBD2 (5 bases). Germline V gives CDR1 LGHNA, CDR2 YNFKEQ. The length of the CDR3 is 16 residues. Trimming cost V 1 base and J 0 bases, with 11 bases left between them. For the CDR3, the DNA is TGTGCCAGCAGCCAAGCAAGCGGACCTAGCACAGATACGCAGTATTTT. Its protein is CASSQASGPSTDTQYF.

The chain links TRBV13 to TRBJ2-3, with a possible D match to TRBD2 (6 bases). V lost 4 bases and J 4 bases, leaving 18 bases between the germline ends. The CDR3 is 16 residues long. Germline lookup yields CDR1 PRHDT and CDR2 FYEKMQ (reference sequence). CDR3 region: CASSSGAGRNPDTQYF. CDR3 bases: TGTGCCAGCAGCTCCGGGGCGGGGCGGAACCCAGATACGCAGTATTTT.

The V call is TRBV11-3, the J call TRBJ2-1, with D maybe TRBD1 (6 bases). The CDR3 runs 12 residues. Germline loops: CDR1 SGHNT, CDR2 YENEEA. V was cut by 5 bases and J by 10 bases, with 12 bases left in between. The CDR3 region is CASSPTRGEQFF. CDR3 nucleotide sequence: TGTGCCAGCAGCCCGACCAGGGGCGAGCAGTTCTTC.

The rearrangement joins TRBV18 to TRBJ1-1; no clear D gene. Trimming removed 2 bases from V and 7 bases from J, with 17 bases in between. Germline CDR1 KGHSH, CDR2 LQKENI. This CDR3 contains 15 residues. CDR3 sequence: CASSPSFEDENEAFF. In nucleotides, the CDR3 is TGTGCCAGCTCACCAAGTTTCGAGGATGAAAATGAAGCTTTCTTT.

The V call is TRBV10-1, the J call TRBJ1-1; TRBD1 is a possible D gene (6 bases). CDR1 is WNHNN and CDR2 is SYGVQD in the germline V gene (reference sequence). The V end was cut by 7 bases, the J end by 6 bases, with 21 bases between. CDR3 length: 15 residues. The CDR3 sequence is CASTGGNRVSAEAFF. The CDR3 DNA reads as TGCGCCAGCACTGGTGGGAACAGGGTTTCGGCTGAAGCTTTCTTT.

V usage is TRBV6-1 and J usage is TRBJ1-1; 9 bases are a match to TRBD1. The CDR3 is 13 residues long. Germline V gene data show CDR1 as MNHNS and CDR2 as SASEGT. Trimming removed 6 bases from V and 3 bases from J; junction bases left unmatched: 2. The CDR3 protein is CASRTGGYTEAFF. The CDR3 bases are TGTGCCAGCAGGACAGGGGGTTACACTGAAGCTTTCTTT.

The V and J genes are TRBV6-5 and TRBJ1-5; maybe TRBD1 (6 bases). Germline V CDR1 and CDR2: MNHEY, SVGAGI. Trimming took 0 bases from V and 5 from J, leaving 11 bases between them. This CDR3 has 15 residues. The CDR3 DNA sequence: TGTGCCAGCAGTTACTCGGGGGCCATTGATCAGCCCCAGCATTTT. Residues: CASSYSGAIDQPQHF.

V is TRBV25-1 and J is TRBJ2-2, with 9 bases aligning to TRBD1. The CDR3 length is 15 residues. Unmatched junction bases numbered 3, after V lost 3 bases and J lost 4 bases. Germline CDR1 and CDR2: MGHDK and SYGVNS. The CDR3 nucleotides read TGTGCCAGCAGTGAGCCGACAGGGGGCACCGGGGAGCTGTTTTTT. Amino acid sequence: CASSEPTGGTGELFF.

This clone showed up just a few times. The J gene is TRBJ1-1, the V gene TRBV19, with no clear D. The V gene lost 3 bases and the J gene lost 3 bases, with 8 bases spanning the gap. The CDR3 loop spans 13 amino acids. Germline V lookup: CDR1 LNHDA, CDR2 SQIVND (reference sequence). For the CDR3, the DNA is TGTGCCAGTAGTATCTCGGGTTACACTGAAGCTTTCTTT. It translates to CASSISGYTEAFF.

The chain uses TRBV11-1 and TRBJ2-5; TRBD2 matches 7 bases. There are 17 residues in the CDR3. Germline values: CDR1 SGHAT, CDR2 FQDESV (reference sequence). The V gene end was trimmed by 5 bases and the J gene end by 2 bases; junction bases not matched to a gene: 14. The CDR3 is CASSQGVAGRGQETQYF. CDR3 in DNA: TGTGCCAGCAGCCAAGGGGTAGCTGGGAGGGGTCAAGAGACCCAGTACTTC.

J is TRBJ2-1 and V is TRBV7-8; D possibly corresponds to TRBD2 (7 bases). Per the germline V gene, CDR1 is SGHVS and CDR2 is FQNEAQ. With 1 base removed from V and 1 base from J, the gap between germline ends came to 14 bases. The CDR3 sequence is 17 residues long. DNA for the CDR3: TGTGCCAGCAGCTTAGGAGGGGGGGGTTTGTCCTACAATGAGCAGTTCTTC. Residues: CASSLGGGGLSYNEQFF.

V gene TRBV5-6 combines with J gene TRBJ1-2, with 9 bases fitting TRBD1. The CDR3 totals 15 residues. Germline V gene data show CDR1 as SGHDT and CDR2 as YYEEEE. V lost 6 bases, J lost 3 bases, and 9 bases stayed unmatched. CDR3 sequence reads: CASTAGTGTYYGYTF. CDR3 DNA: TGTGCCAGCACCGCCGGGACAGGGACATACTATGGCTACACCTTC. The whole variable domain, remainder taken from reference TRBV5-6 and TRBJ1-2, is DAGVTQSPTHLIKTRGQQVTLRCSPKSGHDTVSWYQQALGQGPQFIFQYYEEEERQRGNFPDRFSGHQFPNYSSELNVNALLLGDSALYLCASTAGTGTYYGYTFGSGTRLTVV.

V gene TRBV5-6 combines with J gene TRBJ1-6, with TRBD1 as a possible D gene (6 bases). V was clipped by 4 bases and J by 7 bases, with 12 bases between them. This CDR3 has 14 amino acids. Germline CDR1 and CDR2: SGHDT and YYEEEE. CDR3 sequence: CASSNRGSNSPLHF. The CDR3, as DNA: TGTGCCAGCAGCAATAGGGGGTCAAATTCACCCCTCCACTTT.

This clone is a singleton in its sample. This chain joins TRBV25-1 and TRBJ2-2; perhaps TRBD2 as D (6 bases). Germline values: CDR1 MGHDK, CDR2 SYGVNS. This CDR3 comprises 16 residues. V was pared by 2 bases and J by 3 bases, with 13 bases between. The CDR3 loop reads CASSEGGLVYTGELFF. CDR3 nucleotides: TGTGCCAGCAGTGAAGGAGGGTTGGTATACACCGGGGAGCTGTTTTTT.